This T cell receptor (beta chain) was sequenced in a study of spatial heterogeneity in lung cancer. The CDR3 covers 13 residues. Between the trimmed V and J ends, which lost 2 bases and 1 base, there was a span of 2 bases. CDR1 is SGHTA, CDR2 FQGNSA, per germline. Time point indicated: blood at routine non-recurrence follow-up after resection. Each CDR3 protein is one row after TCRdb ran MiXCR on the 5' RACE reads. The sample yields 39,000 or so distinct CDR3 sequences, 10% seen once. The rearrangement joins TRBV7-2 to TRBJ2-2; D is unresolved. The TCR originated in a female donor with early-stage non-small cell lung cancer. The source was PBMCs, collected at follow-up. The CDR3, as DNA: TGTGCCAGCAGCTTACGGAACACCGGGGAGCTGTTTTTT. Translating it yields CASSLRNTGELFF.